This paragraph covers one T cell receptor (beta chain) sequence. This clonotype was counted ten times or more. Its antigen remains unidentified. Base-call qualities are not available, and no considerably larger clone is one nucleotide away. As encoded in the germline V gene, CDR1 is KGHDR while CDR2 is SFDVKD. The CDR3 covers 16 residues, taking in both the cysteine and the phenylalanine. Only CDR3 DNA remains: 48 bases, in frame from the first base. At the junction V is shortened by 4 bases and J by 6 bases, with 18 bases in between. This sample is drawn from a study of response to subunit inactivated influenza vaccine (dated by TCRdb to about 2018). For context, the study as a whole: Deep quantitative T cell receptor repertoire profiling was used in the study to track responses to a trivalent subunit inactivated influenza vaccine. The study at large found these results: According to the authors, only a limited number of new T cells may be recruited by each seasonal influenza vaccination.

Library preparation used RT-PCR. The sequencing machine was an Illumina HiSeq 2500. The public reads were run again by TCRdb, first through fastp at Q25 and then through MiXCR, and only productive beta chains were kept. Each entry is one CDR3 protein sequence, shown with its most common DNA and genes. The sample table holds about 190,000 distinct CDR3 sequences, of which around 15% were seen once. Of the sample, roughly 24% is held by the ten largest clones. The sequence came from a man aged 45-60 years who received an inactivated influenza vaccine. Donor details come from another sample of the same person, matched by shared clones. The sample was CD8+ T cells sorted from PBMCs, taken around 5 days after vaccination. This chain joins TRBV24-1 to TRBJ2-4; the D gene is possibly TRBD2, with 5 bases matching. This receptor carries the CDR3 CATSDLETRPTNIQYF. The DNA sequence reads TGTGCCACCAGTGACCTAGAAACTAGACCTACAAACATTCAGTACTTC.